The present T cell receptor beta chain was sequenced within a study of blood T cell repertoires in COVID-19. About the study: Specimens from acute and convalescent COVID-19 originated in the United States, Italy and Spain. From T cells, B-cell-depleted T cells, or PBMCs came the material, which was cDNA or gDNA.

The germline V gene encodes CDR1 MGHDK and CDR2 SYGVNS. The germline V and J ends were trimmed by 4 bases and 8 bases, with 15 bases remaining between them. This CDR3 spans 13 amino acids. As handled by the study authors: Estimation of nucleated cell counts was performed using reference gene primer amplification. Clones were read by immunoSEQ multiplex PCR, and TCRdb kept only the in-frame ones, dropping some. V, J and clone size are those of that table, while D and trimming were read from the DNA. The data hold about 380,000 clones, with 85% observed a single time. The sequence derives from a woman aged 18-30 years with acute or convalescent COVID-19. The J gene is TRBJ2-7, the V gene TRBV25-1; a weak D match, TRBD2 (5 bases). Source material: peripheral blood. The CDR3 region has the DNA TGTGCCAGCAGTGGTGTTGGAGGCGGCAAGCAGTACTTC. Translation: CASSGVGGGKQYF.